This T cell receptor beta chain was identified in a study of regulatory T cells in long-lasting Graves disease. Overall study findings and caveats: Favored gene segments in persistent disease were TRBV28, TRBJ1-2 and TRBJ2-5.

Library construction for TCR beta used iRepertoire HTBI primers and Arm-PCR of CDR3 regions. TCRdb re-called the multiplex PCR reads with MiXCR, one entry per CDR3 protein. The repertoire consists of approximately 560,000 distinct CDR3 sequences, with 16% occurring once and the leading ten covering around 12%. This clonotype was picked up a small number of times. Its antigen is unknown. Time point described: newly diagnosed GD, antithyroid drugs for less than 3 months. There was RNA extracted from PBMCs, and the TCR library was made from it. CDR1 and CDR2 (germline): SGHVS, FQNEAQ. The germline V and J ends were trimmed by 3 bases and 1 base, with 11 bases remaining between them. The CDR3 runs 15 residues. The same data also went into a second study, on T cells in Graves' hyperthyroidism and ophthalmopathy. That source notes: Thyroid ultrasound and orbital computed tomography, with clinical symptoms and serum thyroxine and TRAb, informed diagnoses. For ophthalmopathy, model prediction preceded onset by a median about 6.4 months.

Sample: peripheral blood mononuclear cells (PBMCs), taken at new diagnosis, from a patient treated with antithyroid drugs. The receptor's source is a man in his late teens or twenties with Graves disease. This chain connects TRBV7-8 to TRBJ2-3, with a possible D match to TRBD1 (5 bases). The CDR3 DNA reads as TGTGCCAGCAGCTTCCAGGGATTAGGCACAGATACGCAGTATTTT. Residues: CASSFQGLGTDTQYF.